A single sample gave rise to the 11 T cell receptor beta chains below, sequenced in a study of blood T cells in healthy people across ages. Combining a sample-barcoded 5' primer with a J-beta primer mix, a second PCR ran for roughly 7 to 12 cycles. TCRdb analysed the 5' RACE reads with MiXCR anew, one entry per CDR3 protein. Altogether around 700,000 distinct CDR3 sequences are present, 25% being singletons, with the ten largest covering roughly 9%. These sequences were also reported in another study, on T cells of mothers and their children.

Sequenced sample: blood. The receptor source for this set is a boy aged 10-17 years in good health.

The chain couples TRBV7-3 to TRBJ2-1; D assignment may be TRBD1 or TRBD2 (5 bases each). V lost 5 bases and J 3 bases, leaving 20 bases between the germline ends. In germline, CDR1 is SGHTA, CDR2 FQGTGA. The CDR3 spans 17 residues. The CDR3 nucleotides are TGTGCCAGCAGCCCACGAGGGGCAAGGTTGGGCTACAATGAGCAGTTCTTC. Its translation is CASSPRGARLGYNEQFF.

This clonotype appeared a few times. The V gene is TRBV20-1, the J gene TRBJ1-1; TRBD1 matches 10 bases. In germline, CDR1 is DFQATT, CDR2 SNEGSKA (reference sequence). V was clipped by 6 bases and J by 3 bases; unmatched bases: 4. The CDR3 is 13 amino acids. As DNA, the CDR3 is TGCAGTGCGCCCGGACAGGGGGACACTGAAGCTTTCTTT. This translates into CSAPGQGDTEAFF.

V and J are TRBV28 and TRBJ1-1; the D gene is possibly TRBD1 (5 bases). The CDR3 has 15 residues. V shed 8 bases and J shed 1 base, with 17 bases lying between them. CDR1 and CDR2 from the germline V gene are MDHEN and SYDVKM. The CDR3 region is CASRTWGDANTEAFF. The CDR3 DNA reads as TGTGCCAGCCGGACGTGGGGGGATGCGAACACTGAAGCTTTCTTT.

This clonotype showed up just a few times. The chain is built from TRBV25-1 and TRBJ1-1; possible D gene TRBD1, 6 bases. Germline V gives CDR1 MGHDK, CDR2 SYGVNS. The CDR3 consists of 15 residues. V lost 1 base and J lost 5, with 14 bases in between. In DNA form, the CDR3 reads TGTGCCAGCAGTGAATTAGACGGCCAGGGGACTGAAGCTTTCTTT. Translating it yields CASSELDGQGTEAFF.

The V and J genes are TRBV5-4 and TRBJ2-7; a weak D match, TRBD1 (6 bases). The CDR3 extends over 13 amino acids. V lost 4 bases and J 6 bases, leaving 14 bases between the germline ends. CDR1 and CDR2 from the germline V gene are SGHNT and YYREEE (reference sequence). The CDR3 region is CASSRTGMGEQYF. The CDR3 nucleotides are TGTGCCAGCAGCCGTACAGGGATGGGCGAGCAGTACTTC.

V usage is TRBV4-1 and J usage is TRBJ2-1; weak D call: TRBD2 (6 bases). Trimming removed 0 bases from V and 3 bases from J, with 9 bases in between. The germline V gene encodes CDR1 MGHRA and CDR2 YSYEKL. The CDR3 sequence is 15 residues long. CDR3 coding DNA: TGCGCCAGCAGCCAAGAGGGCGGGATCTACAATGAGCAGTTCTTC. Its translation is CASSQEGGIYNEQFF.

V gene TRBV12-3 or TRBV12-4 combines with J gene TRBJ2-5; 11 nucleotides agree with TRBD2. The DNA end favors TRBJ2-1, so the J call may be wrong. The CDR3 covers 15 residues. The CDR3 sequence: CASKTSGVTHNEQFF. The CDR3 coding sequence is TGTGCCAGCAAGACTAGCGGGGTTACTCACAATGAGCAGTTCTTC.

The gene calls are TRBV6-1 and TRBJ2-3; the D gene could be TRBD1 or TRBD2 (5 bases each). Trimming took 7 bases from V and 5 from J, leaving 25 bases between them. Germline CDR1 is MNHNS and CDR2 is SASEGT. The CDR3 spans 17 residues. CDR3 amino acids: CASTPKVGRAVVDTQYF. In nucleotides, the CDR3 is TGTGCCAGCACCCCAAAAGTGGGACGAGCGGTGGTAGATACGCAGTATTTT.

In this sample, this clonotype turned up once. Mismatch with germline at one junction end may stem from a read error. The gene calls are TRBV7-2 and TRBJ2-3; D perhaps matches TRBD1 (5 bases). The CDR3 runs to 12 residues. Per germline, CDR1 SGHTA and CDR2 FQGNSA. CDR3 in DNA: TGTGCCAGCAGCCCAAGTACAGGTACGCAGTATTTT. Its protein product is CASSPSTGTQYF.

CDR3 region: CSASRGWGTGGHQETQYF. CDR3 DNA sequence: TGCAGTGCCTCCAGAGGGTGGGGTACGGGGGGGCACCAAGAGACCCAGTACTTC. J is TRBJ2-5 and V is TRBV20-1, with 8 nucleotides matching TRBD2. The germline gives CDR1 DFQATT, CDR2 SNEGSKA (reference sequence). Trimming cost V 6 bases and J 0 bases; bases outside gene matches: 18. This CDR3 is built from 18 residues.

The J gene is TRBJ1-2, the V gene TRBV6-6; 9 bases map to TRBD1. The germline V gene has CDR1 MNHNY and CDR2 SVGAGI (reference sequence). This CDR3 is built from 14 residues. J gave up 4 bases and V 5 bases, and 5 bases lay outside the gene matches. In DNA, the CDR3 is TGTGCCAGCAGTGCGACAGGGGGTGGCTATGGCTACACCTTC. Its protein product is CASSATGGGYGYTF.